This TCR beta chain was observed in a study of identical twins. MiXCR, applied by TCRdb to the 5' RACE reads, yields one record per CDR3 protein. Among about 520,000 distinct CDR3 sequences, less than 25% were seen once, and the ten largest hold about 0.91%. Germline V gene data show CDR1 as DFQATT and CDR2 as SNEGSKA (reference sequence). V shed 0 bases, J shed 4 bases, and the junction held 7 bases outside the gene matches. The CDR3 spans 16 residues. This clonotype was seen more than once but under ten times. These data also featured in a second study, about T cells expressing NK-cell markers.

The chain joins TRBV20-1 to TRBJ2-1; TRBD2 aligns across 9 bases. This sequence was found in a woman between 18 and 29 years old in good health. The sample taken for sequencing was CD4+ T cells sorted from blood. The CDR3 region has the DNA TGCAGTGCTAGAGATCAGGTTAGCGGGAGTTACAATGAGCAGTTCTTC. Its protein product is CSARDQVSGSYNEQFF.